The 26 T cell receptor beta chains below all came from one sample that was sequenced in a study of control samples from healthy donors and cancer patients (dated by TCRdb to 2020 to 2022). Library preparation employed the immunoSEQ multiplex PCR assay. TCRdb provides this immuneACCESS table in a form limited to in-frame rearrangements. Some clones are lacking; in checked studies, under half of them reflect an unresolved V gene, and why the rest are absent is not known. Within this sample are more than 95,000 clones, with approximately 92% of them counted one time only. Of the sample, over 0.5% falls within the top ten clones. The sequenced material came from PBMCs. Source of these receptors: a man older than 75 with head and neck cancer.

The J gene is TRBJ1-4, the V gene TRBV19; a weak D match, TRBD1 (5 bases). V was cut by 6 bases and J by 4 bases, with 12 bases left in between. From germline, CDR1 is LNHDA and CDR2 SQIVND (reference sequence). The CDR3 consists of 14 residues. The CDR3 protein is CASRRGLLNEKLFF. As DNA, the CDR3 is TGTGCCAGTAGGAGGGGATTGCTTAATGAAAAACTGTTTTTT.

The V gene is TRBV2, the J gene TRBJ2-1, with TRBD1 matching 12 bases. Germline V gene lookup returns CDR1 SNHLY and CDR2 FYNNEI. The length of the CDR3 is 18 residues. The V and J ends lost 5 bases and 7 bases, in that order; junction bases with no gene match: 15. The CDR3 loop reads CASSRSRDRGQGANEQFF. CDR3 bases: TGTGCCAGCAGTCGGTCCCGGGACAGGGGGCAAGGGGCTAATGAGCAGTTCTTC.

This chain links TRBV18 with TRBJ1-5, with unresolved D. This CDR3 region has 16 residues. From germline, CDR1 is KGHSH and CDR2 LQKENI. Trimming took 0 bases from V and 4 from J, leaving 13 bases between them. The CDR3 here is CASSPPSLRSNQPQHF. Written as DNA, the CDR3 is TGTGCCAGCTCACCACCGAGTCTACGGAGTAATCAGCCCCAGCATTTT. The full variable domain, rest sourced from reference TRBV18 and TRBJ1-5, is NAGVMQNPRHLVRRRGQEARLRCSPMKGHSHVYWYRQLPEEGLKFMVYLQKENIIDESGMPKERFSAEFPKEGPSILRIQQVVRGDSAAYFCASSPPSLRSNQPQHFGDGTRLSIL.

The chain links TRBV4-1 to TRBJ1-2; TRBD1 aligns across 8 bases. Germline V gene data show CDR1 as MGHRA and CDR2 as YSYEKL. The CDR3 runs 18 residues. Trimming removed 5 bases from V and 6 bases from J; junction bases left unmatched: 20. The CDR3 bases are TGCGCCAGCAGCGTGGGACTCAGGGGGCGAACCGACGAGCATGGCTACACCTTC. It encodes CASSVGLRGRTDEHGYTF.

V is TRBV29-1 and J is TRBJ2-7; D unclear. Germline V gives CDR1 SQVTM, CDR2 ANQGSEA. The CDR3 loop spans 13 amino acids. Deletions cut 5 bases from V and 6 bases from J, with 17 bases between. The CDR3, as DNA: TGCAGCGTTAGGGCCCAAGAGAAAGGCGAGCAGTACTTC. Its translation is CSVRAQEKGEQYF.

The rearrangement uses TRBV11-2 and TRBJ1-1, with a possible D match to TRBD1 (6 bases). This CDR3 is built from 13 residues. Trimming took off 8 bases at V and 4 bases at J, with 14 bases between the two ends. From germline, CDR1 is SGHAT and CDR2 FQNNGV. The CDR3 sequence: CASGRGASTEAFF. The CDR3 region has the DNA TGTGCCAGCGGGAGGGGGGCAAGCACTGAAGCTTTCTTT.

The CDR3 reads CASSKLGPDSPNSGANVLTF. The CDR3 DNA reads as TGTGCCAGCAGCAAATTGGGGCCGGACAGTCCGAACTCTGGGGCCAACGTCCTGACTTTC. This rearrangement joins TRBV21-1 to TRBJ2-6; the D call of TRBD1 is as the table states it, not checked on the DNA. TRBV21-1 is tagged as a pseudogene. The CDR3 runs 20 residues.

This chain uses TRBV7-2 with TRBJ1-2; D call uncertain. Germline V gives CDR1 SGHTA, CDR2 FQGNSA. CDR3 length equals 13 residues. V gave up 6 bases and J gave up 0 bases, with 8 bases separating them. CDR3 residues: CASSSSANYGYTF. The CDR3 DNA reads as TGTGCCAGCAGTTCAAGTGCTAACTATGGCTACACCTTC.

This sequence joins TRBV5-1 and TRBJ1-2; TRBD1 is a possible D gene (5 bases). The CDR3 is 17 amino acids. Trimming took 0 bases from V and 1 from J, leaving 16 bases between them. Germline-derived CDR1 and CDR2 are SGHRS and YFSETQ. The CDR3 nucleotides read TGCGCCAGCAGCTTGGCCCAGGGATCTCAAATTAACTATGGCTACACCTTC. Translation: CASSLAQGSQINYGYTF.

The chain links TRBV6-2 or TRBV6-3 to TRBJ2-5, with a possible D match to TRBD1 (7 bases). This CDR3 region has 11 residues. Trimming pared 5 bases from V and 7 bases from J, leaving 8 bases between. CDR1 is MNHEY and CDR2 is SVGEGT in the germline V gene. Written as DNA, the CDR3 is TGTGCCAGCAGTCAGGGGGGGACCCAGTACTTC. Translating it yields CASSQGGTQYF.

This chain connects TRBV6-5 to TRBJ1-3; D unresolved. Germline V gene sequence: CDR1 MNHEY, CDR2 SVGAGI. CDR3 length: 14 residues. The ends were cut back, 0 bases at V and 6 bases at J, with 9 bases in the middle. The CDR3, as DNA: TGTGCCAGCAGTTACTCACGGCGATTAAACACCATATATTTT. Protein sequence: CASSYSRRLNTIYF.

The chain is built from TRBV6-5 and TRBJ1-5, with D perhaps TRBD1 (6 bases). The CDR3 runs 14 residues. V lost 5 bases and J lost 5, with 13 bases in between. Per germline, CDR1 MNHEY and CDR2 SVGAGI. CDR3 DNA sequence: TGTGCCAGCAGTAGGGGGGACACCTATCAGCCCCAGCATTTT. Translated: CASSRGDTYQPQHF.

CDR3 sequence reads: CASSLLDQQMAKNIQYF. The CDR3 DNA is TGTGCCAGCAGTCTCCTCGATCAGCAAATGGCCAAAAACATTCAGTACTTC. The V and J genes are TRBV6-6 and TRBJ2-4, with D unclear. The germline V gene has CDR1 MNHNY and CDR2 SVGAGI (reference sequence). The CDR3 length is 17 residues. Trimming cost V 5 bases and J 1 base, with 18 bases left between them.

CDR3 sequence reads: CASSVGRGPGYTF. The CDR3 coding sequence is TGTGCCAGCTCAGTAGGAAGGGGGCCTGGCTACACCTTC. V usage is TRBV18 and J usage is TRBJ1-2, with TRBD1 identical over 7 bases. The V and J ends lost 5 bases and 7 bases, in that order; junction bases with no gene match: 7. The CDR3 sequence is 13 residues long. CDR1 is KGHSH, CDR2 LQKENI, per germline.

The chain uses TRBV27 and TRBJ1-3, with unresolved D. V was trimmed by 2 bases and J by 3 bases, leaving 11 bases between them. The CDR3 consists of 15 residues. The germline V gene encodes CDR1 MNHEY and CDR2 SMNVEV (reference sequence). The DNA of the CDR3 is TGTGCCAGCAGTTTAAGAAGGTTTGGTGGAAACACCATATATTTT. Its translation: CASSLRRFGGNTIYF.

The chain employs TRBV7-6 and TRBJ2-7; 7 bases are a match to TRBD1. CDR3 size: 15 residues. In germline, CDR1 is SGHVS, CDR2 FNYEAQ. Trimming removed 0 bases from V and 4 bases from J; junction bases left unmatched: 6. The CDR3 bases are TGTGCCAGCAGCTTAGCCCGGGACAGCAATTACGAGCAGTACTTC. Its translation: CASSLARDSNYEQYF.

The chain recombines TRBV7-9 with TRBJ1-2, with D maybe TRBD1 (5 bases). Looked up from germline, CDR1 is SEHNR and CDR2 is FQNEAQ (reference sequence). This CDR3 is 17 amino acids long. Trimming removed 5 bases from V and 0 bases from J, with 19 bases in between. CDR3 protein: CASSAPQGADPNYGYTF. CDR3 nucleotides: TGTGCCAGCAGCGCGCCCCAAGGGGCAGATCCTAACTATGGCTACACCTTC.

This sequence joins TRBV15 and TRBJ2-1; 12 bases are a match to TRBD2. Looked up from germline, CDR1 is LNHNV and CDR2 is YYDKDF (reference sequence). The V gene end was trimmed by 3 bases and the J gene end by 9 bases; junction bases not matched to a gene: 6. The CDR3 has 15 residues. The CDR3 DNA sequence: TGTGCCACCAGCAGCCTAGCGGGGGGGACGGGTGAGCAGTTCTTC. It is translated as CATSSLAGGTGEQFF. The whole variable domain, remainder taken from reference TRBV15 and TRBJ2-1, is DAMVIQNPRYQVTQFGKPVTLSCSQTLNHNVMYWYQQKSSQAPKLLFHYYDKDFNNEADTPDNFQSRRPNTSFCFLDIRSPGLGDTAMYLCATSSLAGGTGEQFFGPGTRLTVL.

V usage is TRBV7-8 and J usage is TRBJ2-3; D possibly corresponds to TRBD2 (5 bases). The CDR3 runs 14 residues. V was pared by 5 bases and J by 2 bases, with 11 bases between. Germline CDR1 is SGHVS and CDR2 is FQNEAQ. CDR3 bases: TGTGCCAGCAGCCCGCGGAGGTCCACAGATACGCAGTATTTT. Its protein is CASSPRRSTDTQYF. Complete variable domain (other parts from reference TRBV7-8 and TRBJ2-3): GAGVSQSPRYKVAKRGQDVALRCDPISGHVSLFWYQQALGQGPEFLTYFQNEAQLDKSGLPSDRFFAERPEGSVSTLKIQRTQQEDSAVYLCASSPRRSTDTQYFGPGTRLTVL.

V is TRBV6-2 or TRBV6-3 and J is TRBJ2-5; D unresolved. Germline V gene lookup returns CDR1 MNHEY and CDR2 SVGEGT. The CDR3 is 14 amino acids. Trimming cost V 2 bases and J 1 base, with 8 bases left between them. The CDR3 coding sequence is TGTGCCAGCAGTTACCCGAGGATCCAAGAGACCCAGTACTTC. It codes for CASSYPRIQETQYF.

The chain is built from TRBV5-6 and TRBJ1-3, with D uncertain. V gave up 0 bases and J gave up 0 bases, with 13 bases separating them. This CDR3 is 17 amino acids long. Germline V CDR1 and CDR2: SGHDT, YYEEEE. CDR3 loop: CASSLASGRSSGNTIYF. The CDR3 DNA sequence: TGTGCCAGCAGCTTGGCCTCCGGCAGGAGCTCTGGAAACACCATATATTTT. Drawing the rest from reference TRBV5-6 and TRBJ1-3, the complete variable domain is DAGVTQSPTHLIKTRGQQVTLRCSPKSGHDTVSWYQQALGQGPQFIFQYYEEEERQRGNFPDRFSGHQFPNYSSELNVNALLLGDSALYLCASSLASGRSSGNTIYFGEGSWLTVV.

The V call is TRBV29-1, the J call TRBJ2-7, with unresolved D. The germline V gene has CDR1 SQVTM and CDR2 ANQGSEA. The CDR3 has 13 residues. V dropped 4 bases and J dropped 1 base, with 11 bases sitting between them. The DNA for the CDR3 is TGCAGCGTTGGCGGAAAGGCTTCCTACGAGCAGTACTTC. Residues: CSVGGKASYEQYF.

Only one count was recorded for this clone. V and J are TRBV2 and TRBJ1-2; TRBD1 is a possible D gene (5 bases). CDR3 length equals 13 residues. The germline gives CDR1 SNHLY, CDR2 FYNNEI. V was trimmed by 3 bases and J by 4 bases, leaving 9 bases between them. CDR3 region: CASSDQGIYGYTF. In DNA, the CDR3 is TGTGCCAGCAGTGATCAGGGAATCTATGGCTACACCTTC.

The genes are TRBV4-3 and TRBJ1-4; 7 bases map to TRBD1. This CDR3 contains 13 residues. Per the germline V gene, CDR1 is LGHNA and CDR2 is YSLEER. Trimming at V came to 1 base and at J to 11 bases, leaving 4 bases not matched to a gene. CDR3 in DNA: TGCGCCAGCAGCCAAGTTTGGGACAGTAAACTGTTTTTT. Amino acid sequence: CASSQVWDSKLFF.

The gene calls are TRBV7-9 and TRBJ1-4; no reliable D call. The V gene's germline CDR1 is SEHNR and CDR2 FQNEAQ (reference sequence). V gave up 6 bases and J gave up 8 bases, with 13 bases separating them. The CDR3 is made up of 13 amino acids. CDR3 amino acids: CASSQEGREKLFF. For the CDR3, the DNA is TGTGCCAGCAGTCAGGAGGGTCGGGAAAAACTGTTTTTT.

The rearrangement links TRBV2 to TRBJ2-1, with TRBD1 matching 8 bases. The CDR3 extends over 15 amino acids. The junction had 4 bases not matched to a gene; V was cut back by 5 bases and J by 1 base. Germline loops: CDR1 SNHLY, CDR2 FYNNEI. DNA of the CDR3: TGTGCCAGCAGTTCCGGACAGGGATCCTACAATGAGCAGTTCTTC. This translates into CASSSGQGSYNEQFF.